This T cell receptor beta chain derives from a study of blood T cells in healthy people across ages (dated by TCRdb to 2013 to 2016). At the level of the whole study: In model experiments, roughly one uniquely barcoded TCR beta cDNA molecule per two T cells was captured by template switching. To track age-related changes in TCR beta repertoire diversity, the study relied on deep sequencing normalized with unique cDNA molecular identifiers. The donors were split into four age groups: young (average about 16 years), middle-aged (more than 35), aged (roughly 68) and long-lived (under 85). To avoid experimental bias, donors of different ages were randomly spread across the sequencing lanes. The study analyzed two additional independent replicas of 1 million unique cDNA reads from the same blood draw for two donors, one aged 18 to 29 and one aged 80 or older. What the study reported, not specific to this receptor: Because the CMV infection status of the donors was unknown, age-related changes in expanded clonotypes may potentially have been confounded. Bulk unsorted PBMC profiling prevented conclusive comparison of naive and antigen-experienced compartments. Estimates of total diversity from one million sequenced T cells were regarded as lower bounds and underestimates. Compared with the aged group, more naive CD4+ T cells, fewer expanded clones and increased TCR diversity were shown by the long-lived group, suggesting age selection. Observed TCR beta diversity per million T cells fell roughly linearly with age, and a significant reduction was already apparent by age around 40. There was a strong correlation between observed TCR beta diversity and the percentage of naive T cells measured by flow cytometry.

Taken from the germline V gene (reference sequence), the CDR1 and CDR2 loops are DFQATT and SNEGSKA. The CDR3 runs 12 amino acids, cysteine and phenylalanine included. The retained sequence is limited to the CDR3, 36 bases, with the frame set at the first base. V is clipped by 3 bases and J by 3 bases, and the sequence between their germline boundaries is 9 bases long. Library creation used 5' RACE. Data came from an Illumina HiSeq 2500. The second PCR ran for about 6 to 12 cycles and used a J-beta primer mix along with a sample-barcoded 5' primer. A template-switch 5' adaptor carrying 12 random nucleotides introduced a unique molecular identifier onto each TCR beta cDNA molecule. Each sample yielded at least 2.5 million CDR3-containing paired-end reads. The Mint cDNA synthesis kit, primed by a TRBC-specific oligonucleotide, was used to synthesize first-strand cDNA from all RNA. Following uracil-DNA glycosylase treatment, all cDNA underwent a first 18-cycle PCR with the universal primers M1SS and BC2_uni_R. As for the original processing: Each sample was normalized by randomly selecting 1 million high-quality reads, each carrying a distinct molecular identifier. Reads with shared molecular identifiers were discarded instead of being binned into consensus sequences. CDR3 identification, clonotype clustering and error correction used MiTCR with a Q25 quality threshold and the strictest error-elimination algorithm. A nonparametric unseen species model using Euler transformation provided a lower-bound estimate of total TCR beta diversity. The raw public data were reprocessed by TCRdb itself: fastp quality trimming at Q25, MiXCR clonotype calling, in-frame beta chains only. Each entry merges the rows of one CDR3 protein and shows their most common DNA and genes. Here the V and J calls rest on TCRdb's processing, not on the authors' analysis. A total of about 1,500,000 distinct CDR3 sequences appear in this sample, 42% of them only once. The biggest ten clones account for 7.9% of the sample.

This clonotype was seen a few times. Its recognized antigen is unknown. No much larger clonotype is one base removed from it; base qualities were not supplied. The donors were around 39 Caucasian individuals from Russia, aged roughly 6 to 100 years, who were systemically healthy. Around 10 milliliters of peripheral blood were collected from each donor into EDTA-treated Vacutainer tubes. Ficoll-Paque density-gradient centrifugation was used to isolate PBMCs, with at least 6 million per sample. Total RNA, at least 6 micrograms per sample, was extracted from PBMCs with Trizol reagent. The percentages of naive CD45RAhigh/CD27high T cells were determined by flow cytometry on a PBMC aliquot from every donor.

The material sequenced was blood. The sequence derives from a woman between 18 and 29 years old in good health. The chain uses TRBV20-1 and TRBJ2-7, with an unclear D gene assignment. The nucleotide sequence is TGCAGTGCTAGTTACCAGGACTACGAGCAGTACTTC. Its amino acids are CSASYQDYEQYF.